This TCR beta chain was profiled in a study of blood T cell repertoires in COVID-19. The ends lost 3 bases at V and 1 base at J; junction bases unmatched: 3. Germline V lookup: CDR1 ENHRY, CDR2 SYGVKD. This CDR3 is 15 amino acids long. The method was immunoSEQ multiplex PCR; TCRdb's version includes in-frame clones alone and lacks a portion of them. Altogether 250,000 to 300,000 clones are present, less than 90% being singletons, with the ten largest covering roughly 1.9%. V is TRBV10-3 and J is TRBJ2-3; TRBD2 aligns across 8 bases. Sequenced material: peripheral blood. The sequence derives from a man aged 25 to 45 with active or convalescent COVID-19. The CDR3 here is CAISDELAGTDTQYF. In DNA form, the CDR3 reads TGTGCCATCAGTGACGAACTAGCGGGCACAGATACGCAGTATTTT.